A single sample is the source of the 9 T cell receptor beta chains below, sequenced in a study of T cell changes during pregnancy in multiple sclerosis (dated by TCRdb to about 2019). Library preparation employed the immunoSEQ multiplex PCR assay. The table comes from immuneACCESS by way of TCRdb, which keeps in-frame sequences with V and J called. Part of the clones is missing from these tables; in studies checked, under half for an unresolved V gene and the rest for unknown reasons. Recorded for this sample are approximately 53,000 clones; roughly 92% of them occurred a single time. Approximately 0.4% of the sample is held by the ten biggest clonotypes. Source: CD4+ T cells from peripheral blood mononuclear cells, taken before pregnancy. These receptors originate from a female donor with multiple sclerosis, enrolled in a pregnancy study.

V usage is TRBV7-3 and J usage is TRBJ2-4; D possibly corresponds to TRBD2 (5 bases). Trimming stripped 0 bases from V and 8 bases from J, with 8 bases between. CDR3 length: 13 residues. The germline gives CDR1 SGHTA, CDR2 FQGTGA. This CDR3 reads CASSLTLGYIQYF. CDR3 sequence (DNA): TGTGCCAGCAGCTTAACACTAGGTTACATTCAGTACTTC.

The chain combines TRBV10-2 with TRBJ2-3; the match to TRBD2 covers 10 bases. This CDR3 has 15 residues. Germline V gene data show CDR1 as WSHSY and CDR2 as SAAADI. The V and J ends lost 10 bases and 4 bases, in that order; junction bases with no gene match: 11. The CDR3 sequence: CATLSSSGRSDTQYF. The CDR3 DNA reads TGCGCCACCCTAAGTAGTAGCGGGAGGTCAGATACGCAGTATTTT.

The chain uses TRBV5-1 and TRBJ2-3, with TRBD1 matching 10 bases. Germline V CDR1 and CDR2: SGHRS, YFSETQ. The CDR3 sequence is 14 residues long. With 6 bases clipped from V and 6 bases from J, the junction kept 7 bases outside the gene matches. The CDR3 loop is CASTTGGGGDTQYF. DNA for the CDR3: TGCGCCAGCACGACAGGGGGCGGAGGGGATACGCAGTATTTT.

The CDR3 sequence is CATGRREPPYEQYF. The DNA for the CDR3 is TGTGCCACCGGACGCAGGGAACCCCCCTACGAGCAGTACTTC. V and J are TRBV10-3 and TRBJ2-7; D is perhaps TRBD1 (5 bases). The CDR3 is made up of 14 amino acids. Trimming removed 10 bases from V and 2 bases from J, with 18 bases in between. The germline V gene has CDR1 ENHRY and CDR2 SYGVKD.

The genes are TRBV28 and TRBJ1-2; the D is unclear. V was shortened by 5 bases and J by 13 bases, with 26 bases between the two germline ends. Per germline, CDR1 MDHEN and CDR2 SYDVKM. The CDR3 totals 15 residues. The chain's CDR3 is CASSASRRDIRPPTF. CDR3 sequence (DNA): TGTGCCAGCAGTGCGTCGAGGCGGGATATTCGGCCACCCACCTTC.

The V and J genes are TRBV5-1 and TRBJ2-6; D unclear. CDR1 SGHRS and CDR2 YFSETQ come from the germline V gene. V was pared by 2 bases and J by 0 bases, with 9 bases between. This CDR3 comprises 16 residues. CDR3 sequence: CASSLQTNSGANVLTF. The DNA for the CDR3 is TGCGCCAGCAGCTTACAGACAAACTCTGGGGCCAACGTCCTGACTTTC. Based on the CDR3 plus reference TRBV5-1 and TRBJ2-6, the full variable domain is KAGVTQTPRYLIKTRGQQVTLSCSPISGHRSVSWYQQTPGQGLQFLFEYFSETQRNKGNFPGRFSGRQFSNSRSEMNVSTLELGDSALYLCASSLQTNSGANVLTFGAGSRLTVL.

The rearrangement joins TRBV11-2 to TRBJ1-4, with D uncertain. The germline CDR1 and CDR2 sequences are SGHAT and FQNNGV. Trimming shortened V by 2 bases and J by 1 base, and 8 bases separated the two germline ends. This CDR3 is built from 15 residues. CDR3 DNA: TGTGCCAGCAGCTTAAGAGGATTAACTAATGAAAAACTGTTTTTT. Amino acids: CASSLRGLTNEKLFF. The whole variable domain, remainder taken from reference TRBV11-2 and TRBJ1-4, is EAGVAQSPRYKIIEKRQSVAFWCNPISGHATLYWYQQILGQGPKLLIQFQNNGVVDDSQLPKDRFSAERLKGVDSTLKIQPAKLEDSAVYLCASSLRGLTNEKLFFGSGTQLSVL.

The gene calls are TRBV28 and TRBJ1-1; tentative D call: TRBD1 (6 bases). This CDR3 spans 14 amino acids. In germline, CDR1 is MDHEN, CDR2 SYDVKM. Trimming took off 6 bases at V and 10 bases at J, with 21 bases between the two ends. The CDR3 DNA reads TGTGCCAGCAGCCCGATACACAGGGCCCTCAGAGCTTTCTTT. Translating gives CASSPIHRALRAFF.

V is TRBV5-1 and J is TRBJ2-7; D is possibly TRBD2 (6 bases). The CDR3 extends over 15 amino acids. The V end was cut by 4 bases, the J end by 2 bases, with 16 bases between. From germline, CDR1 is SGHRS and CDR2 YFSETQ. As DNA, the CDR3 is TGCGCCAGCAGCCGGGGAACGGGAGTAGCCTACGAGCAGTACTTC. Translation: CASSRGTGVAYEQYF.